The rows below give T cell receptor beta chains drawn from one sample of a study of cytomegalovirus exposure and HLA in healthy donors. Only in-frame clones appear in the TCRdb table, and some are missing; sequencing was by immunoSEQ multiplex PCR. The repertoire holds about 56,000 clones, with approximately 90% as singletons. The sample was PBMCs. The receptors were sampled from a man aged 18 to 29 in good health and CMV-seronegative. The CDR3 runs from the conserved cysteine through the conserved F or W. The D gene is left open where the match is weak. A row's size may be missing; if present it is once, few, many or a size class.

v_gene	abundance	d_gene	j_gene	len	CDR3aa	CDR3nt
TRBV28	once	TRBD2	TRBJ2-2	16	CASLAGALGGTGELFF	TGTGCCAGCCTAGCGGGAGCGCTCGGTGGCACCGGGGAGCTGTTTTTT
TRBV28	once	TRBD2	TRBJ2-7	21	CASSLLRGLSGRARVTYEQYF	TGTGCCAGCAGCCTCCTTAGGGGCCTTAGCGGGAGGGCCAGGGTGACCTACGAGCAGTACTTC
TRBV6-6	NA	NA	TRBJ1-2	13	CASSDGGAYGYTF	TGTGCCAGCAGTGATGGGGGCGCCTATGGCTACACCTTC
TRBV7-2	once	NA	TRBJ2-1	12	CASSLDLSEQFF	TGTGCCAGCAGCTTAGATCTGAGTGAGCAGTTCTTC
TRBV5-1	NA	NA	TRBJ1-1	14	CASRRALKNTEAFF	TGCGCCAGCAGGAGGGCCTTAAAGAACACTGAAGCTTTCTTT
TRBV19	NA	TRBD2	TRBJ2-3	15	CATHFSGGRSDTQYF	TGTGCCACCCACTTTTCCGGCGGGAGGTCAGATACGCAGTATTTT
TRBV18	NA	NA	TRBJ1-5	15	CASSSSGVSNQPQHF	TGTGCCAGCTCATCCTCAGGGGTGAGCAATCAGCCCCAGCATTTT
TRBV19	once	TRBD1	TRBJ2-5	17	CASSDSSGTGGYRTQYF	TGTGCCAGTAGCGATTCTTCCGGGACAGGGGGTTACCGGACCCAGTACTTC
TRBV6-5	NA	TRBD2	TRBJ2-3	14	CASSRNGEGDTQYF	TGTGCCAGCAGCCGGAACGGGGAGGGAGATACGCAGTATTTT
TRBV27	few	NA	TRBJ2-7	13	CASSLLRGFEQYF	TGTGCCAGCAGTTTATTACGGGGGTTCGAGCAGTACTTC
TRBV5-4	NA	NA	TRBJ1-2	17	CASSLPLQGRVNYGYTF	TGTGCCAGCAGCTTACCCCTCCAGGGGCGTGTAAACTATGGCTACACCTTC
TRBV18	NA	TRBD2	TRBJ2-5	14	CASSPRTSGSQSNF	TGTGCCAGCTCACCACGGACTAGCGGGAGCCAATCTAACTTC
TRBV9	NA	TRBD2	TRBJ2-7	13	CASSVRRGSGGPF	TGTGCCAGCAGCGTTCGCCGGGGGAGCGGGGGGCCCTTC
TRBV27	NA	NA	TRBJ1-2	11	CASGGNYGYTF	TGTGCCAGCGGAGGGAACTATGGCTACACCTTC
TRBV7-2	NA	NA	TRBJ2-7	16	CASSLAVANPRYEQYF	TGTGCCAGCAGCTTAGCGGTAGCGAACCCCCGCTACGAGCAGTACTTC
TRBV5-1	NA	NA	TRBJ1-5	18	CAAAPPGDPPIGNQPQHF	TGCGCCGCTGCCCCCCCGGGGGACCCACCCATCGGCAATCAGCCCCAGCATTTT
TRBV9	once	NA	TRBJ2-3	15	CASSQGGAGTDTQYF	TGTGCCAGCAGCCAGGGCGGGGCGGGCACAGATACGCAGTATTTT
TRBV5-8	NA	TRBD1	TRBJ2-1	18	CASTPPGQGARGYNEQFF	TGTGCCAGCACCCCCCCGGGACAGGGGGCGCGGGGCTACAATGAGCAGTTCTTC
TRBV5-1	NA	NA	TRBJ2-7	15	CASSLGQSSSYEQYF	TGCGCCAGCAGCTTGGGACAGTCGAGCTCCTACGAGCAGTACTTC
TRBV27	NA	NA	TRBJ1-1	17	CAIPDAAAGTLNTEAFF	TGTGCCATTCCCGACGCGGCTGCCGGGACACTGAACACTGAAGCTTTCTTT
TRBV28	NA	NA	TRBJ1-3	14	CASSSGDSGNTIYF	TGTGCCAGCAGTTCAGGGGACTCTGGAAACACCATATATTTT
TRBV27	NA	TRBD1	TRBJ2-7	15	CASSFTGTGDYEQYF	TGTGCCAGCAGCTTTACCGGGACAGGGGACTACGAGCAGTACTTC
TRBV6-4	NA	TRBD2	TRBJ2-2	15	CASSDSAGVSGELFF	TGTGCCAGCAGTGACTCAGCGGGAGTCTCCGGGGAGCTGTTTTTT